This TCR beta chain was recovered during a study of T cells in Graves' hyperthyroidism and ophthalmopathy (dated by TCRdb to between 2018 and 2020). Background for the entire study: To identify distinguishing TCR V-J signatures, a discovery cohort of 90 to 100 patients was used, comprising roughly 45 with Graves' ophthalmopathy and 57 with stable Graves' hyperthyroidism. TCR Vbeta CDR3 sequencing of some 140 peripheral blood samples (fewer than 45 ophthalmopathy, 75 to 85 hyperthyroidism and approximately 17 progressor patients) is reported in the paper. After sampling, hyperthyroidism patients received methimazole starting at 30 mg daily, and ophthalmopathy patients received high-dose intravenous methylprednisolone. The roughly 100 discovery patients were divided at random into training and test sets in a 7:3 ratio. Whether ophthalmopathy could be predicted prospectively was tested in an independent validation cohort made up of fewer than 20 hyperthyroidism patients plus 17 patients who later progressed to ophthalmopathy. Thyroid tissue and blood T-cell repertoires from about six Graves' hyperthyroidism patients were also compared in the study. What the work shows at the level of the full study, not this receptor alone: During validation, the model predicted progression to ophthalmopathy a median of roughly 7.1 months ahead of onset, with roughly 65% sensitivity and more than 72% specificity. Sample size was not statistically predetermined, and blinding of investigators to group allocation was not performed. Most expanded thyroid clonotypes (frequency above 0.001) were also detected in blood, a finding suggesting that blood repertoires may reflect thyroid immune responses. A model built on a 13 V-J signature distinguished ophthalmopathy from stable hyperthyroidism, reaching around 90% sensitivity and under 84% specificity in cross-validation and 80%/75% in testing.

The study excluded patients with uncontrolled infections, other autoimmune diseases, pregnancy or lactation. Diagnoses relied on clinical symptoms, serum thyroxine and TRAb, thyroid ultrasound and orbital computed tomography. Total RNA was extracted using Trizol reagent, and RNA quality was assessed on an Agilent 2100 Bioanalyzer. Comments on this clonotype: The antigen it recognizes is unknown. There are no base qualities to consult, and no much larger clone falls within one base.

Sequences DFQATT (CDR1) and SNEGSKA (CDR2) are obtained from the germline V gene (reference sequence). The cysteine opens and the phenylalanine closes a CDR3 of 12 amino acids. Just the 36-base CDR3 DNA is kept, in frame starting at base 1. The V end loses 5 bases and the J end loses 4 bases, and a stretch of 11 bases separates them. Amplification of TCR beta CDR3 regions was carried out from RNA transcripts. The TCR CDR3 was subjected to a first round of RT-PCR using the HTBI primer set and the Qiagen OneStep RT-PCR kit. Libraries were constructed in a second round of multiplex PCR, after which size selection and purification were performed. Sequencing of the libraries was done on an Illumina HiSeq2000 using paired-end 100 bp reads. The study's own analysis went as follows. SOAPnuke was used to process the raw data, throwing out any read that contained adapters or uncalled bases, had a mean Phred below 15, or lacked an exact constant-primer or identifier match. High-quality paired reads were merged with COPE v1.2.5, and unique nucleotide sequences were defined as clonotypes. MiTCR v1.1 was used to align clonotypes to the IMGT TRBV, TRBD and TRBJ reference segments. The analysis was restricted to V-J combinations with a frequency above 0.0001, which together covered 98% to 99.2% of the repertoires. A TCS score was defined as the ratio between F50 (clonal expansion) and ExV (chaos), using BLOSUM62-based TCRdist between CDR3 peptides within each V-J. Welch's t-statistics and random forest reduced several hundred V-J features to roughly 13, which were used in a naive Bayes classifier (R e1071). The similarity between thyroid and blood repertoires was quantified using the Morisita-Horn index. TCRdb handled the public reads itself, with Q25 trimming in fastp and clone calling in MiXCR, and kept productive beta chains. Each record represents a unique CDR3 protein, reported with the most common genes and DNA among its rows. TCRdb's processing, not the authors', yielded these V and J calls. The sample data list 550,000 to 700,000 distinct CDR3 sequences, and 46% of these were observed just once. Together, the top ten hold under 20% of the sample.

The chain was built from TRBV20-1 and TRBJ1-2; a weak D assignment points to TRBD1 (5 bases agree). Sequencing input: peripheral blood or thyroid tissue (not recorded which). The receptor was derived from an adult woman with Graves' disease, either hyperthyroidism or ophthalmopathy (not recorded which). The CDR3 region: CSARPGFYGYTF. The DNA sequence reads TGCAGTGCTCGTCCAGGGTTCTATGGCTACACCTTC.